This T cell receptor (beta chain) was retrieved from a study of molecular identifiers for immune sequencing clone quantification (dated by TCRdb to 2017 to 2018). A note on the overall study: For a replicate experiment, the RNA from either approximately 20,000 or 100,000 naive CD8 T cells was divided into five aliquots, and four of those aliquots went on to sequencing. The study was a methods study using CD8 T cells to benchmark molecular-identifier clustering-based TCR repertoire sequencing (MIDCIRS) and TCR RNA copy counting.

Naive CD8 T cell libraries were made from 20,000 to 1,000,000 sorted cells using 10%, 30% or 50% of purified RNA. On a BD FACSAria II, naive CD8 T cells were FACS-sorted as CD8+CD4-CCR7+CD45RA+ and collected into RLT Plus buffer. Detection sensitivity was tested by spiking Jurkat RNA equal to around 11 TCR copies' worth into samples containing roughly 19,000-1,100,000 naive CD8 T cells. Enrichment of CD8 T cells was performed with RosetteSep CD8+ T Cell Enrichment Cocktail and Ficoll-Paque, after which ACK red cell lysis was carried out. Broad study findings and their caveats: Modeling estimated 2.5 to 3 recovered TCR RNA copies per cell, compared with about 10 by digital PCR, which implies 30% to 35% capture efficiency. When barcode sub-clustering was not used, chimeric consensus sequences inflated TCR diversity, with chimeras reaching as high as 47%. Identical TCR molecules sharing a barcode could cause highly expanded clone sizes to be underestimated. The naive libraries included spiked-in Jurkat TCR RNA (10 copies' worth), and this RNA is not part of the donor repertoire. A single cell's worth of spiked-in Jurkat TCR RNA was reported detectable even among about 1.1 million naive CD8 T cells. In CMV-specific effector cells, clones with more than 20 RNA copies contained over 98% of molecules, whereas in naive cells such clones contained under 1% of molecules.

Libraries were built with PCR. Sequencing used a NextSeq 500. Preparation of bulk TCR libraries followed a previously described approach, with the TCR primers listed in Table S5. Purification of total RNA was performed with the Qiagen AllPrep DNA/RNA kit. Before analysis, reads from multiple sequencing runs of the same library were pooled. Per the original workflow: Reads were retained only if an exact TCR constant sequence was present, and the retained reads were trimmed to 150 nt and grouped according to their 12-nt molecular barcodes. Reads inside each barcode group were sub-clustered using a 15% Levenshtein threshold, and a quality-weighted consensus sequence was constructed for each RNA molecule. Non-functional sequences were removed, as were lower-count sequences one edit away from another. Based on a fit of two negative binomial distributions, barcode sub-clusters having less than 20% of the maximum read count were discarded. Through fastp at Q25 and MiXCR, TCRdb rebuilt clones from the public reads, retaining in-frame beta chains. Rows with one shared CDR3 protein collapse into an entry with the most common genes and DNA. For this entry, the V and J calls and clone size follow TCRdb and not the study's own pipeline. Recorded for this sample are under 350,000 distinct CDR3 sequences; 24% of them occurred a single time. Jointly, the top ten make up roughly 0.7% of the sample.

Concerning this clonotype: Its cognate antigen has yet to be identified. A junction end diverges from the germline sequence, so it may reflect a read error.

From the cysteine through the phenylalanine, the CDR3 covers 17 amino acids. Only the CDR3 DNA stays, 51 bases, in frame from base 1. For CDR1 and CDR2, the germline V gene (reference sequence) lists MNHEY and SMNVEV. The sequence derives from a human donor in good health. Some libraries in this study had Jurkat cell RNA spiked in. Sequenced: naive CD8+ T cells from blood, with Jurkat cell RNA spiked in. The sample's cell subset or site, from its label and the paper: FACS-sorted CD8+CD4-CCR7+CD45RA+ naive T cells. The chain was built from TRBV27 and TRBJ1-6; TRBD1 is a possible D gene, resting on 6 matching bases. The encoded CDR3 is CACSLSTRTANNSPLHF. Here is the DNA: TGTGCCTGCAGTTTATCGACGAGGACAGCGAATAATTCACCCCTCCACTTT.